A selection of T cell receptor beta chains follows, all from one sample in a study of PD-1 blockade in mismatch repair-deficient tumors. Libraries were prepared by immunoSEQ multiplex PCR; TCRdb keeps only in-frame clonotypes and omits some of them. The sample lists more than 40,000 clones, around 80% occurring once. The starting material was peripheral blood, obtained 4 weeks after starting pembrolizumab. The receptors originated from an adult with mismatch repair-deficient cancer. Both conserved end residues are trimmed from each CDR3. Fields, in order: V gene, clone size, CDR3 protein. Rows may omit the clone size; those that give it use once, few, many or a size class.

V: TRBV13; size: .; CDR3: ASSPRQGSSYNEQF
V: TRBV11-3; size: .; CDR3: ASSLPSGRDYTGELF
V: TRBV19; size: .; CDR3: ASSQDADGSRAF
V: TRBV7-3; size: .; CDR3: ASSLRGGGIYNEQF
V: TRBV4-1; size: .; CDR3: ASSQVGGQPQH
V: TRBV7-7; size: .; CDR3: ASSPGRDQPQH
V: TRBV30; size: .; CDR3: AWRGQDEQY
V: TRBV11-3; size: .; CDR3: ASSIPTGTGDYGYT
V: TRBV11-1; size: few; CDR3: ASSLGQGATNTEAF
V: TRBV19; size: .; CDR3: ASSMLGTEAF
V: TRBV6-1; size: .; CDR3: ASSDSTDTQY
V: TRBV7-2; size: once; CDR3: ASSSPGLAGGRNEQF
V: TRBV27; size: .; CDR3: ASRGQTPGANVLT
V: TRBV7-9; size: .; CDR3: ASSLGGGYGETQY
V: TRBV7-2; size: .; CDR3: ASTHPWGAGSNYGYT
V: TRBV9; size: .; CDR3: ASSVSGRQF